This T cell receptor beta chain is drawn from a study of regulatory T cells in long-lasting Graves disease (dated by TCRdb to the early 2020s). About the study as a whole: Patients with newly diagnosed Graves' disease had been on antithyroid drugs for under 3 months. Peripheral blood TCR sequencing and RNA sequencing compared persistent Graves' disease patients with newly diagnosed Graves' disease patients. The study was conducted in China and was registered as a clinical trial. A total of around 35 samples were covered by TCR sequencing, comprising approximately 13 persistent and roughly 20 newly diagnosed Graves' disease patients. Study-wide conclusions, independent of this receptor: Compared with newly diagnosed patients, persistent Graves' disease patients had lower TCR Shannon entropy and fewer highly expanded clones, which suggests clonal expansion. TRBV28, TRBJ1-2 and TRBJ2-5 were preferentially used in persistent disease, while TRBV20-1 and TRBJ2-1 were favored in newly diagnosed disease. Patients with persistent disease shared more public clonotypes (roughly 2,900) than newly diagnosed patients did (approximately 970). Sequencing and analysis were restricted to the TCR beta chain. As a limitation, the authors acknowledged that the small sample size may reduce accuracy. Because the primary lesion, thyroid tissue, could not be accessed, the study looked at peripheral blood alone.

The library was generated by multiplex PCR. Instrument on record: Illumina HiSeq 4000. TCR beta libraries were built with iRepertoire HTBI primers and Arm-PCR amplification of CDR3 regions. Gel purification was performed on PCR products prior to sequencing. The study's own analysis went as follows. Gene usage analysis of CDR3 amino acid clonotypes relied on the approximately 60 TRBV and 13 to 15 TRBJ segments identified across samples. COPE and FqMerger were used to merge the filtered high-quality paired reads into contigs. Contigs were aligned with BLAST to IMGT TRBV, TRBD and TRBJ reference genes, and CDR3 was defined per IMGT. Clonotypes above 0.1% frequency were classified as highly expanded clones. Shannon entropy served as the measure of repertoire diversity, while the Gini coefficient captured V-J evenness. A clonotype found in more than one individual was treated as public. TCRdb itself trimmed the public reads at Q25 with fastp, ran MiXCR and retained productive beta chains. Under each unique CDR3 protein, matching rows form one entry showing the most common genes and DNA. TCRdb, not the authors, supplied the V and J calls. The sample yields 370,000 or so distinct CDR3 sequences; about 16% were counted once. The ten largest clones add up to just over 20% of the sample.

From the germline V gene (reference sequence), CDR1 is MNHEY and CDR2 is SMNVEV. The CDR3 sequence holds 11 residues, the cysteine and phenylalanine included. Only the CDR3 DNA stays, 33 bases, in frame from base 1. The junction carries 6 bases between V and J, which are trimmed by 5 bases and 7 bases respectively. Reading the label with the study, this specimen's time point is: newly diagnosed GD, antithyroid drugs for less than 3 months. For both TCR sequencing and RNA sequencing, RNA was extracted from PBMCs in TRIzol. The diagnosis of Graves' disease was made according to American Thyroid Association guidelines. Recruitment of patients was carried out at an endocrinology department in Xi'an, China. Each patient gave about 10 milliliters of peripheral blood, collected in an EDTA anticoagulant tube. Ficoll Paque Plus density gradient separation was used to isolate PBMCs, and no further T cell sorting was done. An Agilent 2100 Bioanalyzer and agarose gel were used to check RNA quality, while a NanoDrop 2000 measured RNA concentration.

This clonotype showed up many times. The target of this receptor is not known. Per-base quality was not reported, and no clone a single base away is much larger than it. The sample was also reused in another study, on T cells in Graves' hyperthyroidism and ophthalmopathy. According to the second study: Stable Graves' hyperthyroidism was defined as the absence of progression to ophthalmopathy over 18 months of follow-up. Hyperthyroidism patients were newly diagnosed, with disease duration under 2 months, and aged 18 to 65 years. Any patient with an uncontrolled infection, another autoimmune disease, pregnancy or lactation was excluded. Diagnoses relied on clinical symptoms, serum thyroxine and TRAb, thyroid ultrasound and orbital computed tomography. The TCR CDR3 was subjected to a first round of RT-PCR using the HTBI primer set and the Qiagen OneStep RT-PCR kit. Most expanded thyroid clonotypes (frequency above 0.001) were also found in blood, which suggests that blood repertoires may mirror thyroid immune responses. A 13 V-J signature model separated ophthalmopathy from stable hyperthyroidism, with approximately 86% sensitivity and about 81% specificity in cross-validation and 80%/75% in testing. During validation, the model predicted progression to ophthalmopathy a median of around 6 months ahead of onset, with 60% to 71% sensitivity and more than 72% specificity. To identify TCR V-J signatures that set the groups apart, the researchers used a discovery cohort of 90 to 100 patients, made up of around 40 with Graves' ophthalmopathy and some 56 with stable Graves' hyperthyroidism. Prospective prediction of ophthalmopathy was tested in an independent validation cohort of approximately 18 hyperthyroidism patients and around 16 patients who later progressed to ophthalmopathy. The roughly 100 discovery patients were divided at random into training and test sets in a 7:3 ratio. The study also compared thyroid tissue and blood T-cell repertoires from five or six Graves' hyperthyroidism patients. Following sampling, methimazole starting at 30 mg daily was given to hyperthyroidism patients, and high-dose intravenous methylprednisolone was given to ophthalmopathy patients. A second multiplex PCR round built the libraries, followed by size selection and purification. Sequencing of the libraries was done on an Illumina HiSeq2000 using paired-end 100 bp reads. SOAPnuke was used to process the raw data, with reads discarded if the reads contained adapters or uncalled bases, had a mean Phred below 15, or lacked an exact constant-primer or identifier match. COPE v1.2.5 was used to merge the high-quality paired reads, and each unique nucleotide sequence was defined as a clonotype. MiTCR v1.1 was used to align the clonotypes against IMGT TRBV, TRBD and TRBJ reference segments. The analysis included only V-J combinations with a frequency above 0.0001, which together covered roughly 99% of the repertoires. A TCS score was defined as the ratio of F50 (clonal expansion) to E x V (chaos), with BLOSUM62-based TCRdist applied between CDR3 peptides within each V-J. Welch's t-statistics and random forest reduced approximately 520 V-J features to about 13, which were used in a naive Bayes classifier (R e1071). Sample size was not statistically predetermined, and blinding of investigators to group allocation was not performed. The paper describes TCR Vbeta CDR3 sequencing of about 140 peripheral blood samples, made up of 43 ophthalmopathy patients, approximately 76 hyperthyroidism patients and 17 progressor patients.

This receptor chain uses TRBV27 and TRBJ2-1, with a weak D call of TRBD2 (5 bases match). Sequenced here: peripheral blood mononuclear cells (PBMCs), sampled at new diagnosis, from a patient treated with antithyroid drugs. This TCR came from a woman under 30 with Graves disease. Donor details come from another sample of the same person, matched by shared clones. The CDR3: CASSRGNEQFF. The sequence in DNA is TGTGCCAGCAGTCGCGGGAATGAGCAGTTCTTC.